This TCR gamma chain was profiled in a study of γδ T cells in repeated Plasmodium falciparum infection. This clone has at least ten counts. TCRdb lists the protein of a much larger clone for this DNA, which differs at residue 14, so this is likely a read error; the protein given here is translated from the DNA itself. TCRdb re-called the multiplex PCR reads using CATT. The table has 14,000 or so gamma-chain clones, about 1.5% seen once; the top ten hold 28%. Flow sorting of PBMC yielded separate Vgamma9/Vdelta2+ and Vdelta2-negative gammadelta T cell populations for bulk repertoire analysis. The CDR3 length is 16 residues. The germline V gene has CDR1 GITISATS and CDR2 ISYDGTV (reference sequence).

The rearrangement links TRGV9 to TRGJP. Material: gamma-delta T cells from blood. The receptor was derived from a pool of human donors (malaria-infected and uninfected, not separated). CDR3 amino acids: CALWEAEELGKKIEVF. The DNA of the CDR3 is TGTGCCTTGTGGGAGGCAGAAGAGTTGGGCAAAAAAATCGAGGTATTT.